These T cell receptor beta chains were read from a single sample in a study of blood T cell repertoires in COVID-19. Repertoires were generated with immunoSEQ multiplex PCR, while TCRdb's copy carries only in-frame clones and drops some. Found here are hundreds of thousands of clones, approximately 78% of them singletons; the top ten hold about 5%. Sequencing input: PBMCs or T cells enriched from blood (not recorded which). The source of these receptors is a man in his forties who had been exposed to COVID-19. Each CDR3 is given with its conserved first and last residue. Each record gives: V gene, clone size, J gene, D gene, CDR3 length, CDR3 DNA, CDR3 protein. A D gene is named only where the DNA matches it firmly. Clone size is given for some rows only: seen once, a few or many times, or a class if the clone is expanded.

>TRBV7-3|-|TRBJ2-3|TRBD2|16
TGTGCCAGCAGCAGGCCTAGCGGGGGCCCCACAGATACGCAGTATTTT
CASSRPSGGPTDTQYF
>TRBV29-1|-|TRBJ2-4|-|12
TGCAGCGTTGTCAGGACTGGAAACATTCAGTACTTC
CSVVRTGNIQYF
>TRBV7-8|-|TRBJ2-3|TRBD2|15
TGTGCCAGCAGCCCTATAGCGGGAGGGCCTGATACGCAGTATTTT
CASSPIAGGPDTQYF
>TRBV11-3|-|TRBJ2-5|-|14
TGTGCCAGCAGCCGCTTTGGGGAGCAAGAGACCCAGTACTTC
CASSRFGEQETQYF
>TRBV19|-|TRBJ2-1|TRBD2|18
TGTGCCAGTAGTTTCGCCTGGACTAGCGGGAGTAAGAACAATGAGCAGTTCTTC
CASSFAWTSGSKNNEQFF
>TRBV7-3|-|TRBJ1-1|TRBD1|16
TGTGCCAGCAGCTATTCCGGGACAGTCGTGGGGACTGAAGCTTTCTTT
CASSYSGTVVGTEAFF
>TRBV7-9|-|TRBJ2-1|-|14
TGTGCCAGCAGCCTTGACAGGGAGGAGGATGAGCAGTTCTTC
CASSLDREEDEQFF
>TRBV5-1|-|TRBJ2-2|-|15
TGCGCCAGCAGCTTGGCCCCAGGAGGCACCGGGGAGCTGTTTTTT
CASSLAPGGTGELFF
>TRBV9|-|TRBJ2-1|TRBD2|15
TGTGCCAGCAGCTTAGCGGGAGTGTCCTACAATGAGCAGTTCTTC
CASSLAGVSYNEQFF
>TRBV27|few|TRBJ1-5|-|17
TGTGCCAGCAGTCTTAAGGCACAGGGCCCATATTATCAGCCCCAGCATTTT
CASSLKAQGPYYQPQHF
>TRBV3-1/TRBV3-2|-|TRBJ2-1|TRBD2|14
TGTGCCAGCAGCCTTAGCGGGCCGTACAATGAGCAGTTCTTC
CASSLSGPYNEQFF
>TRBV5-1|-|TRBJ1-2|TRBD1|15
TGCGCCAGCAGCTTGGGAGGACAGGGGGCGAAAGGCTACACCTTC
CASSLGGQGAKGYTF
>TRBV7-3|-|TRBJ1-2|-|14
TGTGCCAGCAGCCTAGGGGGTAGCGTCTATGGCTACACCTTC
CASSLGGSVYGYTF
>TRBV10-3|-|TRBJ2-3|-|14
TGTGCCATCAATGACTCCCCCCGCACAGATACGCAGTATTTT
CAINDSPRTDTQYF
>TRBV14|many|TRBJ2-5|TRBD2|20
TGTGCCAGCAGCCAAGAGGGACTAGCTGATGTTTTTTTTCCCCAAGAGACCCAGTACTTC
CASSQEGLADVFFPQETQYF
>TRBV4-1|-|TRBJ2-5|TRBD1|15
TGCGCCAGCAGCCATCGGGACAGGGGTCAAGAGACCCAGTACTTC
CASSHRDRGQETQYF
>TRBV20-1|-|TRBJ2-1|TRBD1|15
TGCAGTGCTAGTTTGCGGGACAGGGGCCTCAATGAGCAGTTCTTC
CSASLRDRGLNEQFF
>TRBV12-3/TRBV12-4|-|TRBJ2-1|-|11
TGTGCCAGCAGTCGGACTTATGAGCAGTTCTTC
CASSRTYEQFF